These 24 T cell receptor beta chains share one sample of origin, sequenced in a study of long-term antiretroviral therapy in people with HIV. Runs used v3.0 of the immunoSEQ assay and were done at survey level. Libraries were prepared by immunoSEQ multiplex PCR; TCRdb keeps only in-frame clonotypes and omits some of them. The sample lists approximately 30,000 clones; around four fifths were seen once. Sample: unsorted PBMCs, taken 2.8 years after starting antiretroviral therapy. The receptor set was obtained from a man between 25 and 39 years old with HIV.

This chain links TRBV5-6 with TRBJ2-1; D gene ambiguous. CDR1 and CDR2 from the germline V gene are SGHDT and YYEEEE. There are 12 residues in the CDR3. V lost 1 base to trimming and J lost 8 bases, with 7 bases between them. The CDR3 DNA reads as TGTGCCAGCAGCTTGATGGGCGATGAGCAGTTCTTC. It is translated as CASSLMGDEQFF.

The J gene is TRBJ2-3, the V gene TRBV9, with 8 nucleotides matching TRBD2. Unmatched junction bases numbered 6, after V lost 3 bases and J lost 6 bases. Germline V lookup: CDR1 SGDLS, CDR2 YYNGEE. The CDR3 covers 14 residues. The CDR3 nucleotides read TGTGCCAGCAGCGCAAGCGGGAGAAGGGATACGCAGTATTTT. This sequence encodes CASSASGRRDTQYF.

This clone was recorded only once. The chain employs TRBV5-1 and TRBJ2-5; 9 nucleotides line up with TRBD1. Germline V gene sequence: CDR1 SGHRS, CDR2 YFSETQ. The ends lost 3 bases at V and 4 bases at J; junction bases unmatched: 4. This CDR3 region has 14 residues. The CDR3 region is CASSSTTGGETQYF. In DNA, the CDR3 is TGCGCCAGCAGCTCGACGACAGGGGGAGAGACCCAGTACTTC.

The V and J genes are TRBV5-1 and TRBJ1-1; D is undetermined. The CDR3 is made up of 14 amino acids. The V and J ends lost 0 bases and 1 base respectively, with 7 bases between them. Germline V gives CDR1 SGHRS, CDR2 YFSETQ. CDR3 coding DNA: TGCGCCAGCAGCTTGGATACCGCGAACACTGAAGCTTTCTTT. This translates into CASSLDTANTEAFF.

This chain connects TRBV6-6 to TRBJ1-1; D uncertain. CDR3 length equals 14 residues. CDR1 MNHNY and CDR2 SVGAGI come from the germline V gene (reference sequence). V was clipped by 2 bases and J by 0 bases, with 7 bases between them. CDR3 coding DNA: TGTGCCAGCAGTTACGGTAGCATGAACACTGAAGCTTTCTTT. The encoded protein is CASSYGSMNTEAFF.

This clone appeared a few times. The gene calls are TRBV28 and TRBJ1-5; 10 bases are a match to TRBD1. Germline-derived CDR1 and CDR2 are MDHEN and SYDVKM. V shed 6 bases and J 6 bases; nucleotides not matched to a gene: 2. The CDR3 totals 13 residues. The CDR3 nucleotides read TGTGCCAGCAGGGACAGGGGGGGTCAGCCCCAGCATTTT. It codes for CASRDRGGQPQHF. Combining the CDR3 with reference TRBV28 and TRBJ1-5 gives the whole variable domain DVKVTQSSRYLVKRTGEKVFLECVQDMDHENMFWYRQDPGLGLRLIYFSYDVKMKEKGDIPEGYSVSREKKERFSLILESASTNQTSMYLCASRDRGGQPQHFGDGTRLSIL.

This clone was seen only once. The chain uses TRBV11-2 and TRBJ2-7; 12 bases align to TRBD2. CDR1 and CDR2 from the germline V gene are SGHAT and FQNNGV. This CDR3 has 14 residues. Losses at the gene ends were 5 bases for V and 5 bases for J; bases not matched to a gene: 4. The CDR3 coding sequence is TGTGCCAGCAGCCCTAGCGGGAGGGCCCACGAGCAGTACTTC. Its protein is CASSPSGRAHEQYF.

The J gene is TRBJ2-3, the V gene TRBV28; 7 nucleotides align to TRBD1. The CDR3 is 14 residues long. With 5 bases clipped from V and 5 bases from J, the junction kept 7 bases outside the gene matches. Germline V gene data show CDR1 as MDHEN and CDR2 as SYDVKM. The CDR3 DNA follows: TGTGCCAGCAGTCCCACAGGGGAACGAGATACGCAGTATTTT. As protein: CASSPTGERDTQYF.

This chain connects TRBV30 to TRBJ2-1; TRBD2 agrees at 8 bases. The junction had 14 bases not matched to a gene; V was cut back by 7 bases and J by 6 bases. CDR1 and CDR2 (germline): GTSNPN, SVGIG (reference sequence). The CDR3 extends over 15 amino acids. In DNA, the CDR3 is TGTGCCTTGTCCAAGGTTAGCGGGGTGCTCAATGAGCAGTTCTTC. It is translated as CALSKVSGVLNEQFF.

This chain connects TRBV5-4 to TRBJ2-7; possibly TRBD2 for D (5 bases). The CDR3 has 15 residues. CDR1 is SGHNT, CDR2 YYREEE, per germline (reference sequence). Trimming took 0 bases from V and 4 from J, leaving 14 bases between them. CDR3 DNA: TGTGCCAGCAGCTTGGGCGGCGGTCGAGGGTACGAGCAGTACTTC. Protein: CASSLGGGRGYEQYF.

J is TRBJ2-1 and V is TRBV7-9; 14 nucleotides line up with TRBD2. The CDR3 runs 16 residues. V dropped 3 bases and J dropped 5; count of bases not matched to a gene: 3. In germline, CDR1 is SEHNR, CDR2 FQNEAQ (reference sequence). This CDR3 reads CASSFKGLAGDNEQFF. CDR3 DNA: TGTGCCAGCAGCTTCAAGGGACTAGCGGGGGACAATGAGCAGTTCTTC.

The chain joins TRBV6-5 to TRBJ2-2, with D unresolved. Between the trimmed V and J ends, which lost 2 bases and 0 bases, there was a span of 7 bases. The CDR3 covers 15 residues. Germline loops: CDR1 MNHEY, CDR2 SVGAGI. The CDR3 DNA is TGTGCCAGCAGTTACGCCCGGGCGAACACCGGGGAGCTGTTTTTT. Translating gives CASSYARANTGELFF.

The chain couples TRBV4-1 to TRBJ1-3; D not certain. CDR1 MGHRA and CDR2 YSYEKL come from the germline V gene. The CDR3 loop spans 13 amino acids. Trimming removed 1 base from V and 8 bases from J, with 9 bases in between. CDR3 nucleotides: TGCGCCAGCAGCCAAGTTTCTGGGGACACCATATATTTT. As protein: CASSQVSGDTIYF.

The chain joins TRBV19 to TRBJ2-3; D not resolved. The CDR3 is made up of 12 amino acids. The V end lost 1 base, the J end lost 4 bases, and 3 bases lay between the germline ends. Germline CDR1 and CDR2: LNHDA and SQIVND (reference sequence). The CDR3 DNA sequence: TGTGCCAGTAGTATAGTAGCAGATACGCAGTATTTT. This gives the protein CASSIVADTQYF.

The chain links TRBV6-5 to TRBJ2-1; 7 bases line up with TRBD2. The CDR3 is 14 residues long. V lost 2 bases and J lost 8; bases outside the gene matches: 6. CDR1 and CDR2 (germline): MNHEY, SVGAGI. The CDR3 spells CASSYRRGGHEQFF. CDR3 bases: TGTGCCAGCAGTTACAGGCGGGGAGGGCATGAGCAGTTCTTC.

The CDR3 nucleotides are TGTGCCAGCAGCCCATGGGGGGCCGGTTACGAGCAGTACTTC. Its protein product is CASSPWGAGYEQYF. The chain uses TRBV5-4 and TRBJ2-7, with D possibly being TRBD1 or TRBD2 (6 bases each). The V gene's germline CDR1 is SGHNT and CDR2 YYREEE (reference sequence). The CDR3 is 14 amino acids. V gave up 4 bases and J gave up 4 bases, with 15 bases separating them.

The rearrangement uses TRBV27 and TRBJ1-1; 10 nucleotides agree with TRBD1. This CDR3 comprises 14 residues. Germline assignment: CDR1 MNHEY and CDR2 SMNVEV (reference sequence). Trimming removed 3 bases from V and 4 bases from J; junction bases left unmatched: 2. In nucleotides, the CDR3 is TGTGCCAGCAGTTTGACAGGGGGCATCACTGAAGCTTTCTTT. It codes for CASSLTGGITEAFF.

Here the CDR3 DNA reads TGTGCCAGCAGCTTAGATCCGGGGGCCTACGAGCAGTACTTC. Protein sequence: CASSLDPGAYEQYF. The V gene is TRBV7-8, the J gene TRBJ2-7, with D possibly matching TRBD2 (6 bases). Germline V gives CDR1 SGHVS, CDR2 FQNEAQ. The V end was cut by 1 base, the J end by 2 bases, with 9 bases between. The CDR3 extends over 14 amino acids. Supplemented by reference TRBV7-8 and TRBJ2-7, the full variable domain reads GAGVSQSPRYKVAKRGQDVALRCDPISGHVSLFWYQQALGQGPEFLTYFQNEAQLDKSGLPSDRFFAERPEGSVSTLKIQRTQQEDSAVYLCASSLDPGAYEQYFGPGTRLTVT.

The chain combines TRBV30 with TRBJ2-3; a possible D gene is TRBD1 (6 bases). Germline values: CDR1 GTSNPN, CDR2 SVGIG (reference sequence). There are 13 residues in the CDR3. V gave up 0 bases and J gave up 8 bases, with 12 bases separating them. CDR3 coding DNA: TGTGCCTGGAGTGTAGCCCAAGGGGGTACGCAGTATTTT. Translating it yields CAWSVAQGGTQYF. Complete variable domain (other parts from reference TRBV30 and TRBJ2-3): SQTIHQWPATLVQPVGSPLSLECTVEGTSNPNLYWYRQAAGRGLQLLFYSVGIGQISSEVPQNLSASRPQDRQFILSSKKLLLSDSGFYLCAWSVAQGGTQYFGPGTRLTVL.

The gene calls are TRBV4-1 and TRBJ2-2; 7 positions match TRBD2. Trimming removed 0 bases from V and 7 bases from J; junction bases left unmatched: 8. CDR1 and CDR2 from the germline V gene are MGHRA and YSYEKL. The CDR3 sequence is 16 residues long. The CDR3 sequence: CASSQDLSGIDGELFF. Here the CDR3 DNA reads TGCGCCAGCAGCCAAGATCTAAGCGGGATTGACGGGGAGCTGTTTTTT.

The chain has TRBV27 and TRBJ1-1; TRBD1 is a possible D gene (6 bases). This CDR3 has 14 amino acids. Germline CDR1 is MNHEY and CDR2 is SMNVEV (reference sequence). CDR3 in amino acids: CVSWGGAQNTEAFF. CDR3 coding DNA: TGTGTCAGTTGGGGGGGCGCACAGAACACTGAAGCTTTCTTT.

This clone was seen once. The chain joins TRBV7-8 to TRBJ1-3; TRBD1 aligns across 8 bases. The CDR3 totals 15 residues. The V segment lost 8 bases and the J segment 0 bases; nucleotides outside the gene matches: 6. Germline CDR1 reads SGHVS; CDR2 reads FQNEAQ. The CDR3 reads CASATGAYSGNTIYF. In nucleotides, the CDR3 is TGTGCCAGCGCGACAGGGGCCTACTCTGGAAACACCATATATTTT. Full variable domain (remainder filled in from reference TRBV7-8 and TRBJ1-3): GAGVSQSPRYKVAKRGQDVALRCDPISGHVSLFWYQQALGQGPEFLTYFQNEAQLDKSGLPSDRFFAERPEGSVSTLKIQRTQQEDSAVYLCASATGAYSGNTIYFGEGSWLTVV.

The gene calls are TRBV6-1 and TRBJ2-5, with 10 positions matching TRBD2. The CDR3 runs 15 residues. J lost 5 bases, V lost 3 bases, and 6 bases had no gene match. Germline CDR1 reads MNHNS; CDR2 reads SASEGT. CDR3 bases: TGTGCCAGCAGTGACCCTAGCGGGAGTCAGGAGACCCAGTACTTC. Its protein product is CASSDPSGSQETQYF.

This sequence joins TRBV11-2 and TRBJ2-7; the match to TRBD2 covers 8 bases. V gave up 1 base and J gave up 1 base; unmatched junction bases: 3. CDR1 SGHAT and CDR2 FQNNGV come from the germline V gene. The CDR3 contains 15 residues. The CDR3 loop is CASSLVTGGSYEQYF. The CDR3, as DNA: TGTGCCAGCAGCTTAGTAACGGGGGGGTCCTACGAGCAGTACTTC.